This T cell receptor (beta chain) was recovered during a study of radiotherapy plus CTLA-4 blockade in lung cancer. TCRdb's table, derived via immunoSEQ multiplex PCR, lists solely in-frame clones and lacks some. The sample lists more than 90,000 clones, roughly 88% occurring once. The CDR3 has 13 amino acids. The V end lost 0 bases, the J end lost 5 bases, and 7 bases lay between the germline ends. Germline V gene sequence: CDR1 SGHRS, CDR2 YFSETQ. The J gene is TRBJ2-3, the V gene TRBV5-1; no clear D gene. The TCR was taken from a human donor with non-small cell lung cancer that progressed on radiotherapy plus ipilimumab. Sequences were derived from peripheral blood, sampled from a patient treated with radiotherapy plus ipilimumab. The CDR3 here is CASSLDFIDTQYF. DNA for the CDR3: TGCGCCAGCAGCTTGGACTTTATAGATACGCAGTATTTT.